This T cell receptor (beta chain) is from a study of regulatory T cells in long-lasting Graves disease. About the research overall: Persistent Graves' disease denoted over 5 years of antithyroid drugs plus positive TSH receptor antibodies. Study-wide points: With a small sample size, accuracy may have been reduced.

TCR beta libraries were built with iRepertoire HTBI primers and Arm-PCR of CDR3 regions. Each CDR3 protein gets one entry after TCRdb re-called the multiplex PCR reads with MiXCR. Among 400,000 to 500,000 distinct CDR3 sequences listed, under 25% were seen once. Germline CDR1 MNHNS, CDR2 SASEGT. V was clipped by 7 bases and J by 1 base, with 13 bases between them. The CDR3 has 15 residues. The time point here: persistent/refractory GD, antithyroid drugs over 5 years with positive TRAb. Extracted PBMC RNA gave rise to the TCR library. Per American Thyroid Association guidelines, Graves' disease was diagnosed. Xi'an, China, was home to the endocrinology department that provided patients. This clonotype has a handful of counts. As yet, its antigen is unknown.

The source material was peripheral blood mononuclear cells (PBMCs), sampled when the disease was refractory, from a patient treated with antithyroid drugs. The chain carries TRBV6-1 and TRBJ2-2; D gene unclear. The TCR comes from a female donor with Graves disease. The CDR3 sequence is CASTRILENTGELFF. CDR3 nucleotide sequence: TGTGCCAGCACCCGGATCCTAGAGAACACCGGGGAGCTGTTTTTT.